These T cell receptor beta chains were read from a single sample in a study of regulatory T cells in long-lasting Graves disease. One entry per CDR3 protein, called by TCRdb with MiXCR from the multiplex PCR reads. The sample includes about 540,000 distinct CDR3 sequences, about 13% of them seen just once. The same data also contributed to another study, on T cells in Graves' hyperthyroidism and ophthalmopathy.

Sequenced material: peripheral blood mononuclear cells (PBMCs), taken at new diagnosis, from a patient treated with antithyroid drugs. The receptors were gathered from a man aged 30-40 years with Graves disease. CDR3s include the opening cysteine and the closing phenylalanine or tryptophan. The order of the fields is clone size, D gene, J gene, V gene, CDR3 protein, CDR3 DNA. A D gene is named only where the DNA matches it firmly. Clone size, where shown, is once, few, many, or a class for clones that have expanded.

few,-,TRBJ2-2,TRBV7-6,CASSYYRDSGELFF,TGTGCCAGCAGCTATTACAGGGACTCCGGGGAGCTGTTTTTT
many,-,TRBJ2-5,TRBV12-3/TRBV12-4,CASSLADPIGGETQYF,TGTGCCAGCAGTTTAGCGGACCCAATCGGGGGAGAGACCCAGTACTTC
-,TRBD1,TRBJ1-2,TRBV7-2,CASSQGQGRFGYTF,TGTGCCAGCAGTCAGGGACAGGGAAGGTTTGGCTACACCTTC
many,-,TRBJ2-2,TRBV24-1,CATSGTMPGELFF,TGTGCCACCAGTGGAACAATGCCCGGGGAGCTGTTTTTT
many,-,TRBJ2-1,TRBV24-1,CATSLNYNEQFF,TGTGCCACCAGTTTGAACTACAATGAGCAGTTCTTC
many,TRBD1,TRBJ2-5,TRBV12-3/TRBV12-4,CASSFIRGPKETQYF,TGTGCCAGCAGTTTTATCAGGGGGCCCAAAGAGACCCAGTACTTC
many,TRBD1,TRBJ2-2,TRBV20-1,CSATRTGITGELFF,TGCAGTGCTACACGGACAGGGATTACCGGGGAGCTGTTTTTT
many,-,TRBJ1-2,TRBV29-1,CSVGQLTYGYTF,TGCAGCGTTGGACAGTTAACGTATGGCTACACCTTC
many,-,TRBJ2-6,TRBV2,CASSPGSGANVLTF,TGTGCCAGCAGCCCAGGGTCCGGGGCCAACGTCCTGACTTTC
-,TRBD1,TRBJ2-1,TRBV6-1,CASRWGTGGGEQFF,TGTGCCAGCAGGTGGGGGACAGGGGGGGGTGAGCAGTTCTTC
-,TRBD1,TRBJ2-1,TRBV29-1,CSVDLQGNNEQFF,TGCAGCGTTGATTTACAGGGGAACAATGAGCAGTTCTTC
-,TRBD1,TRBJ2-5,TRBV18,CASSPEGQGWETQYF,TGTGCCAGCTCACCTGAGGGACAGGGCTGGGAGACCCAGTACTTC
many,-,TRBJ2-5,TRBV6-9,CASSYAGMGQETQYF,TGTGCCAGCAGTTACGCTGGAATGGGCCAAGAGACCCAGTACTTC
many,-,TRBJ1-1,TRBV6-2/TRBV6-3,CACATGTNTEAFF,TGTGCCTGTGCAACAGGGACGAACACTGAAGCTTTCTTT
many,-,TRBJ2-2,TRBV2,CASSELRTTGELFF,TGTGCCAGCAGTGAGTTGCGGACCACCGGGGAGCTGTTTTTT
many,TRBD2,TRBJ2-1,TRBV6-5,CASSYPWGGTSGRPPYNEQFF,TGTGCCAGCAGTTACCCTTGGGGTGGGACTAGCGGGAGGCCCCCCTACAATGAGCAGTTCTTC
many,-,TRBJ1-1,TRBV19,CASSMVWDTLEAFF,TGTGCCAGTAGTATGGTGTGGGACACCCTTGAAGCTTTCTTT
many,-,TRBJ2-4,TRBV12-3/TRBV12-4,CASSSTGLAKNIQYF,TGTGCCAGCAGTTCCACCGGACTAGCCAAAAACATTCAGTACTTC
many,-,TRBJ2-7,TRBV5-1,CASSLVGGRQAEQYF,TGCGCCAGCAGCTTGGTTGGCGGGAGACAGGCCGAGCAGTACTTC
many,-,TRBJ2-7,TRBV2,CASRRMGTLTGYEQYF,TGTGCCAGCAGAAGAATGGGGACACTTACAGGGTACGAGCAGTACTTC
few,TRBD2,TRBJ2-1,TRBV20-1,CSARQLTSLAATFF,TGCAGTGCGAGGCAACTGACGTCCCTAGCGGCCACGTTCTTC
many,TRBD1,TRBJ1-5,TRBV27,CASSRGRGDNQPQHF,TGTGCCAGCAGTCGAGGCAGGGGGGACAATCAGCCCCAGCATTTT
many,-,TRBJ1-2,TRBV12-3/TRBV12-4,CASSLTFYGYTF,TGTGCCAGCAGTTTAACATTCTATGGCTACACCTTC
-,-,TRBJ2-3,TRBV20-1,CSATVRGRTDTQYF,TGCAGTGCCACTGTCAGGGGTCGCACAGATACGCAGTATTTT
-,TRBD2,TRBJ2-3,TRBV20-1,CSGGTSGILPTDTQYF,TGCAGTGGGGGGACTAGCGGGATTCTTCCCACAGATACGCAGTATTTT
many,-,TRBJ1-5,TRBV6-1,CASSEAAFQGRISNQPQHF,TGTGCCAGCAGTGAAGCGGCGTTCCAGGGGCGAATAAGCAATCAGCCCCAGCATTTT
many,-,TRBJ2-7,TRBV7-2,CASSSRTDYEQYF,TGTGCCAGCAGCTCCCGGACAGACTACGAGCAGTACTTC
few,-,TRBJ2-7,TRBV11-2,CASSSQPRQGGREEYF,TGTGCCAGCAGCTCCCAACCTAGACAGGGAGGTAGAGAGGAGTACTTC
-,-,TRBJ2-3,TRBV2,CASGGKIAGTDTQYF,TGTGCCAGCGGCGGGAAAATAGCGGGCACAGATACGCAGTATTTT
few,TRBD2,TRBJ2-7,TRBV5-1,CASSAGLAGGPSYEQYF,TGCGCCAGCAGTGCGGGACTAGCGGGAGGCCCCTCCTACGAGCAGTACTTC
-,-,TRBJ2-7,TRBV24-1,CATSDPTGEGSYEQYF,TGTGCCACCAGTGACCCTACAGGAGAGGGCTCCTACGAGCAGTACTTC
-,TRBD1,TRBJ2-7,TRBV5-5,CASSFSGGRSEQYF,TGTGCCAGCAGCTTCTCAGGGGGCAGATCCGAGCAGTACTTC
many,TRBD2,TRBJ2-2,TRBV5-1,CASSFSRTGGSTTRTGELFF,TGCGCCAGCAGCTTCAGTCGAACGGGAGGGTCCACAACGAGGACCGGGGAGCTGTTTTTT
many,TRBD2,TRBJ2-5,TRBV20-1,CSALEASGILETQYF,TGCAGTGCTCTCGAGGCTAGCGGGATTTTGGAGACCCAGTACTTC
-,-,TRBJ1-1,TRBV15,CATSSYSTANTEAFF,TGTGCCACCAGCAGTTATTCGACAGCGAACACTGAAGCTTTCTTT
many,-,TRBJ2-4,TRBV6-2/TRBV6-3,CASSWVAKNIQYF,TGTGCCAGCAGTTGGGTCGCCAAAAACATTCAGTACTTC
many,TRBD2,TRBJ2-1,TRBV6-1,CASSDPSGRANYNEQFF,TGTGCCAGCAGTGATCCCAGCGGGAGGGCCAACTACAATGAGCAGTTCTTC
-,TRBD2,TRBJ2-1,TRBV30,CAWSTGLARNEQFF,TGTGCCTGGAGTACGGGACTAGCACGCAATGAGCAGTTCTTC
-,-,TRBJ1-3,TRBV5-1,CASSLDRAHSGNTIYF,TGCGCCAGCAGCTTGGACAGGGCCCACTCTGGAAACACCATATATTTT
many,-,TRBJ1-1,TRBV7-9,CASNPSRDMNTEAFF,TGTGCCAGCAACCCTTCCAGGGACATGAACACTGAAGCTTTCTTT
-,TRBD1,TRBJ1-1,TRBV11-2,CASSVQGAKAFF,TGTGCCAGCAGCGTACAGGGGGCAAAAGCTTTCTTT
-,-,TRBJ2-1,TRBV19,CASSLRGAYNEQFF,TGTGCCAGTAGTCTTCGCGGGGCCTACAATGAGCAGTTCTTC
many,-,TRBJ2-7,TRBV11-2,CASSSEIFEQYF,TGTGCCAGCAGCTCTGAAATTTTTGAGCAGTACTTC
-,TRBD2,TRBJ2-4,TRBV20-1,CSARGTSGDDIQYF,TGCAGTGCTAGAGGGACTAGCGGGGACGACATTCAGTACTTC
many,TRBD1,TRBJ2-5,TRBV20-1,CSADTHSPGQQETQYF,TGTAGTGCTGACACTCATTCTCCGGGACAGCAAGAGACCCAGTACTTC
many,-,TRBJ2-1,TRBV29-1,CSAVVGPSYNEQFF,TGCAGCGCTGTCGTAGGACCGTCCTACAATGAGCAGTTCTTC
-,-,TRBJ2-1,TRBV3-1,CASSQDGVEQFF,TGTGCCAGCAGCCAAGATGGGGTCGAGCAGTTCTTC
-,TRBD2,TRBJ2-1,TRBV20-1,CSAPTSGYYNEQFF,TGCAGTGCTCCGACTAGCGGTTATTACAATGAGCAGTTCTTC
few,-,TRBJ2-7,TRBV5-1,CASSLVRGHEQYF,TGCGCCAGCAGCTTGGTCCGCGGCCACGAGCAGTACTTC